The next 14 T cell receptor beta chains were all read from a single sample in a study of beta chain features in type 1 diabetes. Sequenced material consisted of expressed TCRB transcripts (all of the isolated RNA was reverse transcribed). TCRdb's table, derived via immunoSEQ multiplex PCR, lists solely in-frame clones and lacks some. The sample comprises over 120,000 clones, around 13% of which are singletons, and approximately 1.3% rests with the top ten. Whole-study findings and limits: Significant though moderate, a shortening of TCRB CDR3s appeared in all four CD4+ subsets of Type 1 diabetes patients.

The antigens of these receptors remain unknown. Sequenced sample: central memory CD4+ T cells from blood. These receptors all stem from a man between 18 and 29 years old with type 1 diabetes.

This chain joins TRBV7-9 and TRBJ2-3; 7 bases are shared with TRBD1. Germline CDR1 is SEHNR and CDR2 is FQNEAQ (reference sequence). CDR3 length: 14 amino acids. V lost 5 bases, J lost 4 bases, and 6 bases stayed unmatched. This chain's CDR3 is CASSRVQGPDTQYF. CDR3 nucleotides: TGTGCCAGCAGCCGAGTACAGGGGCCAGATACGCAGTATTTT.

This clone was counted only a few times. V gene TRBV30 combines with J gene TRBJ1-5; no clear D gene. CDR3 length equals 14 residues. Trimming stripped 5 bases from V and 1 base from J, with 12 bases between. Germline CDR1 is GTSNPN and CDR2 is SVGIG (reference sequence). CDR3 sequence reads: CAWAEPNSNQPQHF. DNA of the CDR3: TGTGCCTGGGCTGAGCCGAACAGCAATCAGCCCCAGCATTTT.

Turning to this clone: Just one base apart from a much larger clone, this may be a read error. The rearrangement joins TRBV29-1 to TRBJ2-7, with 7 bases fitting TRBD2. Germline V gene sequence: CDR1 SQVTM, CDR2 ANQGSEA. V lost 7 bases to trimming and J lost 6 bases; unmatched junction nucleotides: 12. The CDR3 is made up of 13 amino acids. The CDR3 region has the DNA TGCAGCGGCCGACTAGCTGGGTACCTCGAGCAGTACTTC. It codes for CSGRLAGYLEQYF.

This clone was detected ten times or more. CDR3 protein: CAWSSSETQYF. CDR3 bases: TGTGCCTGGAGCTCGTCGGAGACCCAGTACTTC. The chain recombines TRBV30 with TRBJ2-5; the D is unclear. V lost 3 bases and J 5 bases, leaving 7 bases between the germline ends. Germline CDR1 reads GTSNPN; CDR2 reads SVGIG (reference sequence). The CDR3 is 11 amino acids.

Ten or more counts support this clone. The rearrangement joins TRBV6-1 to TRBJ2-3; 8 nucleotides agree with TRBD1. From germline, CDR1 is MNHNS and CDR2 SASEGT. Unmatched junction bases numbered 6, after V lost 3 bases and J lost 4 bases. The CDR3 length is 15 residues. CDR3 bases: TGTGCCAGCAGTGACAGGGGGCATTCGGCAGATACGCAGTATTTT. Translated: CASSDRGHSADTQYF.

This clone came up many times. The gene calls are TRBV9 and TRBJ2-7, with 10 bases fitting TRBD1. Germline trimming cut 6 bases from V and 5 bases from J; bases unmatched to any gene: 11. The CDR3 is 15 residues long. Germline V gives CDR1 SGDLS, CDR2 YYNGEE. The CDR3 reads CASTPRGTGVNEQYF. In nucleotides, the CDR3 is TGTGCCAGCACCCCGCGGGGGACAGGGGTCAACGAGCAGTACTTC.

The J gene is TRBJ1-4, the V gene TRBV7-9, with D tentatively TRBD1 (5 bases). The CDR3 is made up of 11 amino acids. Germline V gives CDR1 SEHNR, CDR2 FQNEAQ (reference sequence). The V gene lost 11 bases and the J gene lost 8 bases, with 12 bases spanning the gap. CDR3 DNA sequence: TGTGCCCAGGAAAGGGGCGAAAAACTGTTTTTT. This gives the protein CAQERGEKLFF.

This clone came up a few times. The V call is TRBV2, the J call TRBJ2-5, with D hard to call. Trimming shortened V by 4 bases and J by 1 base, and 4 bases separated the two germline ends. Germline CDR1 SNHLY, CDR2 FYNNEI. The CDR3 sequence is 12 residues long. This CDR3 is CASSAIQETQYF. The CDR3 nucleotides read TGTGCCAGCAGTGCCATCCAAGAGACCCAGTACTTC.

The V and J genes are TRBV5-1 and TRBJ2-5; no definite D call. Trimming took 0 bases from V and 4 from J, leaving 4 bases between them. The CDR3 is 12 residues long. Germline V gene data show CDR1 as SGHRS and CDR2 as YFSETQ. The chain's CDR3 is CASSLARETQYF. As DNA, the CDR3 is TGCGCCAGCAGCTTGGCCAGAGAGACCCAGTACTTC.

About this clone itself: This sample also contains other DNA sequences that code for the same CDR3. The V and J genes are TRBV30 and TRBJ2-5; the D is unclear. CDR3 length equals 14 residues. V was cut by 4 bases and J by 2 bases, with 14 bases left in between. In germline, CDR1 is GTSNPN, CDR2 SVGIG (reference sequence). The CDR3 loop is CAWKRAPDQETQYF. The CDR3 region has the DNA TGTGCCTGGAAACGAGCGCCGGATCAAGAGACCCAGTACTTC.

This clone was picked up a small number of times. The chain is built from TRBV28 and TRBJ1-5; weak D call: TRBD1 (5 bases). From germline, CDR1 is MDHEN and CDR2 SYDVKM. The CDR3 is 14 amino acids. V was shortened by 6 bases and J by 0 bases, with 9 bases between the two germline ends. The CDR3 sequence: CASRRDLSNQPQHF. The CDR3 DNA reads as TGTGCCAGCAGGAGGGACCTTAGCAATCAGCCCCAGCATTTT.

J is TRBJ2-6 and V is TRBV7-7, with D maybe TRBD2 (6 bases). V dropped 2 bases and J dropped 0 bases, with 11 bases sitting between them. Germline lookup yields CDR1 SSHAT and CDR2 FNYEAQ (reference sequence). This CDR3 is built from 17 residues. CDR3 sequence (DNA): TGTGCCAGCAGCTTAATGGCGGGGACCTCTGGGGCCAACGTCCTGACTTTC. Encoded protein: CASSLMAGTSGANVLTF.

In its sample, this clone was seen many times. The V and J genes are TRBV30 and TRBJ2-5; D is undetermined. Germline-derived CDR1 and CDR2 are GTSNPN and SVGIG (reference sequence). This CDR3 comprises 12 residues. V was clipped by 0 bases and J by 3 bases, with 5 bases between them. The CDR3 nucleotides read TGTGCCTGGAGTGTCCAGAAAGAGACCCAGTACTTC. As protein: CAWSVQKETQYF.

The chain links TRBV30 to TRBJ2-1; 10 bases line up with TRBD2. There are 14 residues in the CDR3. The J segment lost 10 bases and the V segment lost 0 bases, leaving 6 bases of the junction unmatched. The germline gives CDR1 GTSNPN, CDR2 SVGIG (reference sequence). CDR3 coding DNA: TGTGCCTGGAGTGTGGCTAGCGGGGGTAGAGAGCAGTTCTTC. Its translation: CAWSVASGGREQFF.